Below, 4 T cell receptor beta chains from the same sample are listed, as sequenced in a study of blood T cell repertoires in COVID-19 (dated by TCRdb to 2018 to 2020). Library preparation employed the immunoSEQ multiplex PCR assay. The table comes from immuneACCESS by way of TCRdb, which keeps in-frame sequences with V and J called. Part of the clones is missing from these tables; in studies checked, under half for an unresolved V gene and the rest for unknown reasons. This sample is represented by about 170,000 clones; about 83% of them were singletons. Roughly a fifth of the sample lies in the top ten. Sequencing was done on a sample of peripheral blood. The receptor set was obtained from a woman in her 70s who had recovered from COVID-19.

The gene calls are TRBV12-5 and TRBJ1-2; TRBD1 might be the D (6 bases). The V and J ends lost 6 bases and 8 bases respectively, with 13 bases between them. The CDR3 sequence is 12 residues long. Germline CDR1 LGHNT, CDR2 FRNRAP. The CDR3 reads CASGRGAEGYTF. CDR3 in DNA: TGTGCTAGTGGCCGGGGGGCGGAGGGCTACACCTTC.

The CDR3 DNA is TGTGCCAGCAGTCGGACAGGGGTTGGCTATGGCTACACCTTC. The encoded protein is CASSRTGVGYGYTF. This chain connects TRBV27 to TRBJ1-2; 9 nucleotides line up with TRBD1. The CDR3 is made up of 14 amino acids. The V gene end was trimmed by 5 bases and the J gene end by 4 bases; junction bases not matched to a gene: 5. Looked up from germline, CDR1 is MNHEY and CDR2 is SMNVEV (reference sequence).

J is TRBJ1-2 and V is TRBV5-1, with D tentatively TRBD1 (6 bases). Germline lookup yields CDR1 SGHRS and CDR2 YFSETQ. The CDR3 spans 14 residues. The V end was cut by 5 bases, the J end by 5 bases, with 16 bases between. This chain's CDR3 is CASREDSWTYGYTF. CDR3 sequence (DNA): TGCGCCAGCAGGGAGGACAGTTGGACTTATGGCTACACCTTC.

The chain carries TRBV6-6 and TRBJ1-1, with a weak D call TRBD1 (5 bases). Germline assignment: CDR1 MNHNY and CDR2 SVGAGI (reference sequence). CDR3 size: 14 residues. The V end lost 7 bases, the J end lost 3 bases, and 15 bases lay between the germline ends. CDR3 protein: CASKQDGGYTEAFF. CDR3 nucleotides: TGTGCCAGCAAACAAGACGGGGGATACACTGAAGCTTTCTTT.